A selection of T cell receptor beta chains follows, all from one sample in a study of control samples from healthy donors and cancer patients. The method was immunoSEQ multiplex PCR; TCRdb's version includes in-frame clones alone and lacks a portion of them. The sample carries about 75,000 clones, roughly 92% recorded once. What was sequenced was blood. The source is a woman aged 40 to 50 in good health. CDR3s leave out the opening cysteine and the closing phenylalanine or tryptophan.

v_call cdr3_aa
TRBV27 ASSPGDRGYNEKLF
TRBV27 ASSKTSGTLGRTDTQY
TRBV7-2 ASSLGGAYGNTIY
TRBV7-9 ASSSSQGSSNQPQH
TRBV6-6 ASSLGQGDLDQPQH
TRBV27 ASSPRNSPLH
TRBV28 ASKGLGGVQPQH
TRBV6-5 ASNAGGLDNSPLH
TRBV4-3 ASSQGVGELF
TRBV3-1/TRBV3-2 ASSQGMQETQY
TRBV5-1 ASSSPGQGGHEQY
TRBV9 ASSVAEGHGYT
TRBV5-1 ASRGGHATNEKLF
TRBV18 ASSPGGRETDTQY
TRBV5-5 ASSIRGTDNEQF
TRBV4-2 ASRSGSLPNTGELF
TRBV7-8 ASSLRQGGQPQH
TRBV7-2 ASSPLAGSGSGY
TRBV2 ASSGTEYYYEQY
TRBV18 ASSPRTPGHLNYGYT
TRBV27 ASSLQGSRTQY
TRBV6-1 ASSENRGGNEQF
TRBV4-1 ASSQPTVSGNTIY
TRBV2 ASSGQGAGGYT
TRBV4-1 ASSQVPFHEQY
TRBV19 ASSIGGGRGIYEQY
TRBV24-1 ATSDPGQNIYSNQPQH
TRBV5-4 ASSFGQGARETQY
TRBV4-1 ASTVKTGDLLGYT
TRBV6-1 ASSDRRVYGYT
TRBV2 ASSETPGSNQPQH
TRBV5-1 ASRRGLGGQETQY
TRBV19 ASSSFAQGSYNSPLH
TRBV5-3 ARSLLRSTDTQY
TRBV20-1 SASLEATDTQY
TRBV18 ASSPMEGSGNTIY
TRBV11-1 ASTFWGLETDTQY
TRBV6-5 ATQEEGITEAF
TRBV2 ASSEGGNRADTQY
TRBV6-1 ASSDGQGAGGYT
TRBV5-8 ASSLVSTETQY
TRBV13 ASRARPNEKLF
TRBV6-5 ASIMTGRGGYT
TRBV7-8 ASSLALWGSGELF
TRBV2 ASTGTGRYEQY
TRBV19 ASQAAGQGGTQPQH
TRBV6-1 ASSEAPGPYGYT
TRBV7-2 ASSFRRGEQF
TRBV5-5 ASSPWREGRNTQY
TRBV2 ASTTPYEQY
TRBV6-5 ASSRGGGWGYGYT
TRBV12-5 ASGTDTSNEKLF
TRBV4-1 ASSPTGNTEAF